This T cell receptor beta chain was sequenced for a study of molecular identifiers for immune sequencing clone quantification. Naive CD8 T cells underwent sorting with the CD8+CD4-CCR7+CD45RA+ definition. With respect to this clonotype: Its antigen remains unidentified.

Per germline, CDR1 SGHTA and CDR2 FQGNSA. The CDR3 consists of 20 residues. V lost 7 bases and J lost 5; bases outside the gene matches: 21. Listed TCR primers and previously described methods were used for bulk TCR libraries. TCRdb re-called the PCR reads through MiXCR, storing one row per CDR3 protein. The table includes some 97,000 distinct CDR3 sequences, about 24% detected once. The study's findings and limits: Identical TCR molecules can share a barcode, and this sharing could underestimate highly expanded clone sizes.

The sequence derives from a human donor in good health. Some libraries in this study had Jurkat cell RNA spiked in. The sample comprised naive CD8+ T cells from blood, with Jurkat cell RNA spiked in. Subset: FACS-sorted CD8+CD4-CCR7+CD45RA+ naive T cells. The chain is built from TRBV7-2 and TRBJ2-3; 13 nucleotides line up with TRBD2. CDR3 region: CASNLPRLAGGPHTGDTQYF. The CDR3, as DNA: TGTGCCAGCAACCTACCTAGACTAGCGGGAGGTCCCCACACAGGAGATACGCAGTATTTT.